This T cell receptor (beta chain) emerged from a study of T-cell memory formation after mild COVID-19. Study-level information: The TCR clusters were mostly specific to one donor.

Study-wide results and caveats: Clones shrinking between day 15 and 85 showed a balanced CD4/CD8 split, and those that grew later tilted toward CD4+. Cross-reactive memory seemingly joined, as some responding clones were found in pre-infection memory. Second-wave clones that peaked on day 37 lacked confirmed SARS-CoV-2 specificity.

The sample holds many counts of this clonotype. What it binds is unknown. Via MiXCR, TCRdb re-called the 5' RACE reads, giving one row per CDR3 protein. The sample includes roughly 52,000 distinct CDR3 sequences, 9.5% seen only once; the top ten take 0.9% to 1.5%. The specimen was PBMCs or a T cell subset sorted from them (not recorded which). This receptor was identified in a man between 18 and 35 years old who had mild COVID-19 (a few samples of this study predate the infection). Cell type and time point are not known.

The CDR3 region has the DNA TGTGCCAGCAGTGAATCCGGTTCCTCTGGGGCCAACGTCCTGACTTTC. The encoded protein is CASSESGSSGANVLTF. The chain couples TRBV25-1 to TRBJ2-6, with D hard to call. The germline V gene encodes CDR1 MGHDK and CDR2 SYGVNS. Between the trimmed V and J ends, which lost 1 base and 0 bases, there was a span of 7 bases. The CDR3 loop spans 16 amino acids.